The clone carrying this T cell receptor (beta chain) was seen ten or more times. From about 0.4 ug of RNA, a library with molecular barcoded alpha/delta and beta/gamma adaptors was made. TCRdb fed the reads into MiXCR, producing one record per CDR3 protein. The repertoire holds roughly 35,000 distinct CDR3 sequences, roughly 13% seen once, with 35% to 45% in the top ten. The CDR3 is 16 amino acids. CDR1 and CDR2 from the germline V gene are LNHNV and YYDKDF (reference sequence). V dropped 8 bases and J dropped 0; count of bases not matched to a gene: 3. This entry belongs to a study of read filtering for tumor transcriptome and immune sequencing. Whole-study context: The cohort had about 16 men and 14 women aged roughly 47 to 80, mean roughly 66 years.

The source material was a population of CD138-negative cells sorted from bone marrow. The origin of this receptor is a donor at least 40 years old with multiple myeloma. The chain joins TRBV15 to TRBJ2-1; TRBD2 matches 14 bases. The CDR3 is CATGTSGRSSYNEQFF. CDR3 sequence (DNA): TGTGCCACCGGGACTAGCGGGAGAAGCTCCTACAATGAGCAGTTCTTC.